Following are 11 T cell receptor beta chains from one sample sequenced in a study of blood T cell repertoires in COVID-19 (dated by TCRdb to the early 2020s). The library was made by the immunoSEQ multiplex PCR assay. The clones in this table, taken by TCRdb from immuneACCESS, are in-frame only. Not every clone is retained; where verified, under half of the shortfall comes from an unresolved V gene, and the cause of the rest is unknown. The sample table lists some 300,000 clones, roughly 91% of them with a count of one. Together, the top ten hold around 1.9% of the sample. Sample: peripheral blood. The receptors derive from a woman aged 30 to 39 with COVID-19, enrolled during active disease.

About this clone: Other DNA sequences from this sample encode an identical CDR3 as well. The chain couples TRBV7-2 to TRBJ2-3, with D tentatively TRBD1 (5 bases). Germline V CDR1 and CDR2: SGHTA, FQGNSA. The CDR3 runs to 13 residues. Deletions cut 1 base from V and 3 bases from J, with 5 bases between. The DNA for the CDR3 is TGTGCCAGCAGCTTAGACAGGACAGATACGCAGTATTTT. As protein: CASSLDRTDTQYF. Full variable domain (rest looked up from reference TRBV7-2 and TRBJ2-3): GAGVSQSPSNKVTEKGKDVELRCDPISGHTALYWYRQSLGQGLEFLIYFQGNSAPDKSGLPSDRFSAERTGGSVSTLTIQRTQQEDSAVYLCASSLDRTDTQYFGPGTRLTVL.

This clone was recorded once. This chain connects TRBV30 to TRBJ1-5, with D unclear. V lost 0 bases and J 2 bases, leaving 5 bases between the germline ends. This CDR3 has 13 residues. In germline, CDR1 is GTSNPN, CDR2 SVGIG (reference sequence). In DNA, the CDR3 is TGTGCCTGGAGTGTAATCGGCAATCAGCCCCAGCATTTT. Protein product: CAWSVIGNQPQHF. Together with reference TRBV30 and TRBJ1-5, the CDR3 gives the full variable domain: SQTIHQWPATLVQPVGSPLSLECTVEGTSNPNLYWYRQAAGRGLQLLFYSVGIGQISSEVPQNLSASRPQDRQFILSSKKLLLSDSGFYLCAWSVIGNQPQHFGDGTRLSIL.

The chain combines TRBV15 with TRBJ2-1; 11 bases map to TRBD1. Germline V gene lookup returns CDR1 LNHNV and CDR2 YYDKDF (reference sequence). The V gene end was trimmed by 0 bases and the J gene end by 7 bases; junction bases not matched to a gene: 5. The CDR3 is made up of 16 amino acids. CDR3 loop: CATSRDLGTGGNEQFF. CDR3 DNA: TGTGCCACCAGCAGAGATCTTGGGACAGGGGGAAATGAGCAGTTCTTC. Full variable domain (remainder filled in from reference TRBV15 and TRBJ2-1): DAMVIQNPRYQVTQFGKPVTLSCSQTLNHNVMYWYQQKSSQAPKLLFHYYDKDFNNEADTPDNFQSRRPNTSFCFLDIRSPGLGDTAMYLCATSRDLGTGGNEQFFGPGTRLTVL.

The J gene is TRBJ2-5, the V gene TRBV13; the match to TRBD2 covers 7 bases. The germline gives CDR1 PRHDT, CDR2 FYEKMQ (reference sequence). V dropped 4 bases and J dropped 5; count of bases not matched to a gene: 7. CDR3 size: 14 residues. CDR3 sequence: CASSSTQGGETQYF. The CDR3 DNA sequence: TGTGCCAGCAGCTCAACCCAGGGAGGGGAGACCCAGTACTTC.

This chain links TRBV5-6 with TRBJ2-7; TRBD2 might be the D (7 bases). There are 13 residues in the CDR3. V was clipped by 3 bases and J by 3 bases, with 10 bases between them. CDR1 and CDR2 from the germline V gene are SGHDT and YYEEEE. CDR3: CASSWGGVYEQYV. The CDR3 DNA follows: TGTGCCAGCAGCTGGGGGGGCGTCTACGAGCAGTACGTC.

The chain carries TRBV24-1 and TRBJ2-5; D possibly corresponds to TRBD2 (5 bases). The CDR3 length is 14 residues. Trimming took off 3 bases at V and 2 bases at J, with 9 bases between the two ends. Per the germline V gene, CDR1 is KGHDR and CDR2 is SFDVKD. DNA of the CDR3: TGTGCCACCAGTGATCGAGGGTCACAAGAGACCCAGTACTTC. This translates into CATSDRGSQETQYF.

J is TRBJ1-3 and V is TRBV6-5, with TRBD1 as a possible D gene (5 bases). The CDR3 totals 14 residues. The V and J ends lost 8 bases and 4 bases respectively, with 15 bases between them. Germline CDR1 MNHEY, CDR2 SVGAGI. CDR3 sequence: CASVSGRAGNTIYF. The CDR3 coding sequence is TGTGCCAGCGTCTCGGGCAGGGCCGGAAACACCATATATTTT.

Of note for this clone: In the same sample, other DNA sequences code for this CDR3. V is TRBV28 and J is TRBJ1-2, with TRBD1 as a possible D gene (6 bases). The CDR3 covers 14 residues. CDR1 is MDHEN, CDR2 SYDVKM, per germline. Trimming shortened V by 3 bases and J by 2 bases, and 10 bases separated the two germline ends. The CDR3 sequence: CASSLAGVNYGYTF. CDR3 in DNA: TGTGCCAGCAGTTTGGCAGGGGTGAACTATGGCTACACCTTC.

The chain uses TRBV27 and TRBJ1-1; D remains unclear. This CDR3 comprises 16 residues. The germline gives CDR1 MNHEY, CDR2 SMNVEV (reference sequence). The V end lost 3 bases, the J end lost 0 bases, and 14 bases lay between the germline ends. The CDR3 DNA follows: TGTGCCAGCAGTTTTCGGGTCGGGAGTATGAACACTGAAGCTTTCTTT. Its translation: CASSFRVGSMNTEAFF.

The chain joins TRBV4-1 to TRBJ2-7, with 7 nucleotides matching TRBD2. The V and J ends lost 1 base and 7 bases, in that order; junction bases with no gene match: 10. The CDR3 has 15 residues. Germline assignment: CDR1 MGHRA and CDR2 YSYEKL. CDR3 sequence (DNA): TGCGCCAGCAGCCAAGTCCCGGGGGGTCCAGGGGAGCAGTACTTC. This gives the protein CASSQVPGGPGEQYF.

The chain carries TRBV6-2 or TRBV6-3 and TRBJ1-5; the match to TRBD1 covers 7 bases. Germline-derived CDR1 and CDR2 are MNHEY and SVGEGT. CDR3 length: 15 amino acids. V gave up 6 bases and J gave up 2 bases; unmatched junction bases: 7. CDR3 coding DNA: TGTGCCAGCAGCCCCGACAGGGTCGGCAATCAGCCCCAGCATTTT. It yields the protein CASSPDRVGNQPQHF.